The 30 T cell receptor beta chains listed next were all sequenced from one sample in a study of T cell repertoires in cytomegalovirus infection. Using its own MiXCR run on the reads, TCRdb lists one record per CDR3 protein. The data contain 900,000 to 950,000 distinct CDR3 sequences, roughly 31% of them singletons. These receptors are not linked to any known antigen. The sequencing used cultured CD8+ T cells from PBMCs, collected from culture after CMV antigen stimulation. The origin of the receptors is a human donor in good health (CMV status not recorded). Some clones in this sample may be carry-over from other donors' samples.

This clonotype has only a few counts. The chain employs TRBV28 and TRBJ2-2; the match to TRBD1 covers 11 bases. V dropped 3 bases and J dropped 5; count of bases not matched to a gene: 5. The CDR3 has 16 residues. Germline loops: CDR1 MDHEN, CDR2 SYDVKM. CDR3 coding DNA: TGTGCCAGCAGTTTTCCCGGGACAGGGGGAACCGGGGAGCTGTTTTTT. This gives the protein CASSFPGTGGTGELFF.

As regards this clonotype: The junction shows a germline mismatch at one end, possibly a read error. The V and J genes are TRBV10-3 and TRBJ2-2; unclear D gene. This CDR3 contains 13 residues. Germline CDR1 and CDR2: ENHRY and SYGVKD. CDR3 region: CAISSTNTGELFF. Here the CDR3 DNA reads TGTGCCATCAGCTCTACGAATACCGGGGAGCTGTTTTTT.

The chain employs TRBV7-9 and TRBJ1-2, with unresolved D. Germline lookup yields CDR1 SEHNR and CDR2 FQNEAQ (reference sequence). V was cut by 5 bases and J by 4 bases, with 14 bases left in between. The CDR3 is 14 residues long. The chain's CDR3 is CASSPLGTLYGYTF. In DNA, the CDR3 is TGTGCCAGCAGCCCACTAGGAACCCTCTATGGCTACACCTTC.

This clonotype turned up a few times. The J gene is TRBJ2-7, the V gene TRBV7-6; D is uncertain. With 1 base removed from V and 3 bases from J, the gap between germline ends came to 13 bases. The CDR3 sequence is 15 residues long. CDR1 is SGHVS, CDR2 FNYEAQ, per germline. CDR3 sequence (DNA): TGTGCCAGCAGCTTAGGGCAGGTGGGGTACTACGAGCAGTACGTC. Its translation is CASSLGQVGYYEQYV.

This clonotype was picked up a small number of times. The gene calls are TRBV6-2 or TRBV6-3 and TRBJ2-7; D uncertain. V lost 4 bases and J lost 3, with 22 bases in between. This CDR3 comprises 17 residues. Germline CDR1 and CDR2: MNHEY and SVGEGT. CDR3 sequence reads: CASSFTVSEVRDYEQYF. DNA for the CDR3: TGTGCCAGCAGTTTTACTGTCTCAGAGGTTAGGGACTACGAGCAGTACTTC.

The rearrangement links TRBV27 to TRBJ2-3, with 7 bases matching TRBD2. This CDR3 region has 17 residues. V was pared by 5 bases and J by 2 bases, with 13 bases of the junction left unmatched. Germline CDR1 and CDR2: MNHEY and SMNVEV (reference sequence). CDR3 protein: CASSTWTASGITDTQYF. The CDR3 DNA reads TGTGCCAGCAGTACCTGGACGGCTAGCGGAATCACAGATACGCAGTATTTT.

V and J are TRBV27 and TRBJ1-6; possible D gene TRBD1, 5 bases. Trimming shortened V by 6 bases and J by 7 bases, and 19 bases separated the two germline ends. The CDR3 covers 16 residues. Germline CDR1 reads MNHEY; CDR2 reads SMNVEV (reference sequence). The CDR3 DNA reads TGTGCCAGCAGCCCCCGCAAAACAGGCAAGAATTCACCCCTCCACTTT. Protein: CASSPRKTGKNSPLHF.

This clonotype was seen at least ten times. The CDR3 DNA follows: TGTGCCAGTAGCCGCTCGACGAACCCGCACTACGAGCAGTACTTC. Protein: CASSRSTNPHYEQYF. This rearrangement joins TRBV19 to TRBJ2-7; D remains unclear. The germline CDR1 and CDR2 sequences are LNHDA and SQIVND (reference sequence). V was clipped by 6 bases and J by 3 bases, with 18 bases between them. This CDR3 is built from 15 residues.

J is TRBJ1-5 and V is TRBV28, with no clear D. CDR1 and CDR2 from the germline V gene are MDHEN and SYDVKM. V shed 2 bases and J shed 0 bases, with 8 bases lying between them. The CDR3 consists of 15 residues. CDR3 nucleotide sequence: TGTGCCAGCAGTTTACCACATTATAGCAATCAGCCCCAGCATTTT. Protein: CASSLPHYSNQPQHF.

For this clonotype: One end of the junction fails to match germline, which may point to a read error. This rearrangement joins TRBV7-6 to TRBJ1-2; perhaps TRBD1 as D (6 bases). This CDR3 contains 14 residues. Germline V gene lookup returns CDR1 SGHVS and CDR2 FNYEAQ. CDR3 sequence reads: CANSQGAGDSGYTF. Written as DNA, the CDR3 is TGTGCCAACAGCCAGGGAGCAGGGGATAGTGGCTACACCTTC.

This chain connects TRBV2 to TRBJ1-4; TRBD1 matches 8 bases. The germline V gene encodes CDR1 SNHLY and CDR2 FYNNEI. Losses at the gene ends were 8 bases for V and 1 base for J; bases not matched to a gene: 12. The CDR3 has 17 residues. The CDR3 sequence: CASEGTGGTRTNEKLFF. DNA of the CDR3: TGTGCCAGCGAGGGGACAGGAGGAACGAGAACTAATGAAAAACTGTTTTTT.

This clonotype was seen a handful of times. The chain links TRBV4-2 to TRBJ1-5; 9 bases are a match to TRBD1. After removal of 2 bases from V and 4 bases from J, the junction contained 6 bases not matched to a gene. This CDR3 spans 16 amino acids. Germline CDR1 reads LGHNA; CDR2 reads YNFKEQ. As DNA, the CDR3 is TGTGCCAGCAGCCAAACCGGACAGGGGCGAAATCAGCCCCAGCATTTT. This gives the protein CASSQTGQGRNQPQHF.

This sequence joins TRBV28 and TRBJ1-2; D is unclear. Germline V gene data show CDR1 as MDHEN and CDR2 as SYDVKM. The CDR3 is made up of 13 amino acids. V was cut by 7 bases and J by 7 bases, with 16 bases left in between. The CDR3: CASTLEVVGGYTF. The CDR3 nucleotides are TGTGCCAGCACCCTAGAGGTGGTTGGTGGCTACACCTTC.

This clonotype was found a few times. V usage is TRBV4-1 and J usage is TRBJ1-2, with D unresolved. V was shortened by 0 bases and J by 4 bases, with 9 bases between the two germline ends. CDR1 is MGHRA and CDR2 is YSYEKL in the germline V gene. The CDR3 has 14 residues. The CDR3 spells CASSQDGSGYGYTF. The CDR3 DNA is TGCGCCAGCAGCCAAGACGGGAGTGGCTATGGCTACACCTTC.

This clonotype was seen a handful of times. The rearrangement uses TRBV7-9 and TRBJ2-5, with 7 bases aligning to TRBD2. CDR3 length: 16 residues. V was pared by 4 bases and J by 1 base, with 9 bases of the junction left unmatched. Per germline, CDR1 SEHNR and CDR2 FQNEAQ (reference sequence). CDR3: CASSSTELAFQETQYF. The CDR3 nucleotides are TGTGCCAGCAGCTCAACTGAACTAGCGTTCCAAGAGACCCAGTACTTC.

This clonotype was counted ten times or more. This chain links TRBV7-8 with TRBJ1-2; 7 bases agree with TRBD1. Germline V gene lookup returns CDR1 SGHVS and CDR2 FQNEAQ. The CDR3 is 14 amino acids. V was clipped by 5 bases and J by 5 bases; unmatched bases: 8. Here the CDR3 reads CASSLTGDSYGYTF. In DNA form, the CDR3 reads TGTGCCAGCAGCCTCACAGGGGATAGTTATGGCTACACCTTC.

A word on this clonotype: A much larger clone differs from this one at a single base, so this may be a read error. This sequence joins TRBV6-5 and TRBJ2-5; D gene uncertain. The germline gives CDR1 MNHEY, CDR2 SVGAGI. The CDR3 totals 13 residues. V lost 2 bases and J lost 0, with 4 bases in between. CDR3: CASSYVYQETQYF. The CDR3 DNA is TGTGCCAGCAGTTACGTGTACCAAGAGACCCAGTACTTC.

The V gene is TRBV28, the J gene TRBJ2-1; 9 nucleotides match TRBD1. V was pared by 6 bases and J by 9 bases, with 15 bases of the junction left unmatched. The CDR3 length is 16 residues. Germline V lookup: CDR1 MDHEN, CDR2 SYDVKM. This chain's CDR3 is CASRSGDRVNVGEQFF. In DNA, the CDR3 is TGTGCCAGCAGATCCGGGGACAGGGTAAATGTGGGTGAGCAGTTCTTC.

This clonotype appeared a few times. The rearrangement links TRBV4-1 to TRBJ2-7, with TRBD1 as a possible D gene (6 bases). The CDR3 extends over 14 amino acids. The germline V gene encodes CDR1 MGHRA and CDR2 YSYEKL. V was trimmed by 4 bases and J by 2 bases, leaving 12 bases between them. CDR3 amino acids: CASSPTGSTYEQYF. The CDR3 DNA is TGCGCCAGCAGCCCGACAGGATCTACCTACGAGCAGTACTTC.

The gene calls are TRBV4-1 and TRBJ2-3; D assignment may be TRBD1 or TRBD2 (6 bases each). The CDR3 extends over 16 amino acids. Trimming removed 4 bases at V and 0 bases at J, with 14 bases between. Germline assignment: CDR1 MGHRA and CDR2 YSYEKL. The CDR3 reads CASSPRGQVSTDTQYF. The CDR3 DNA reads TGCGCCAGCAGCCCCCGGGGGCAGGTCAGCACAGATACGCAGTATTTT.

V is TRBV7-9 and J is TRBJ1-4, with TRBD1 as a possible D gene (5 bases). Germline V gene data show CDR1 as SEHNR and CDR2 as FQNEAQ (reference sequence). The CDR3 extends over 17 amino acids. V was shortened by 3 bases and J by 5 bases, with 19 bases between the two germline ends. CDR3 protein: CASSFPSLGGENEKLFF. The CDR3 DNA is TGTGCCAGCAGCTTCCCCTCCTTGGGGGGGGAAAATGAAAAACTGTTTTTT. Full variable domain (outside the CDR3, taken from reference TRBV7-9 and TRBJ1-4): DTGVSQNPRHKITKRGQNVTFRCDPISEHNRLYWYRQTLGQGPEFLTYFQNEAQLEKSRLLSDRFSAERPKGSFSTLEIQRTEQGDSAMYLCASSFPSLGGENEKLFFGSGTQLSVL.

This clonotype was counted many times. V usage is TRBV7-6 and J usage is TRBJ2-2; D is unclear. Trimming took off 5 bases at V and 8 bases at J, with 9 bases between the two ends. Germline-derived CDR1 and CDR2 are SGHVS and FNYEAQ. The CDR3 covers 12 residues. The DNA of the CDR3 is TGTGCCAGCAGCCCAACCGTTGGGGAGCTGTTTTTT. As protein: CASSPTVGELFF.

This clonotype occurred a few times. The rearrangement joins TRBV4-2 to TRBJ1-1; 8 nucleotides agree with TRBD1. The CDR3 extends over 16 amino acids. V lost 1 base to trimming and J lost 4 bases; unmatched junction nucleotides: 8. CDR1 is LGHNA and CDR2 is YNFKEQ in the germline V gene. Here the CDR3 DNA reads TGTGCCAGCAGCCAAGGGACAGGGAGGAGATCCACTGAAGCTTTCTTT. It translates to CASSQGTGRRSTEAFF.

In this sample, this clonotype turned up many times. The chain recombines TRBV7-6 with TRBJ2-3; weak D call: TRBD2 (6 bases). The CDR3 contains 16 residues. Germline V gene data show CDR1 as SGHVS and CDR2 as FNYEAQ. Trimming pared 1 base from V and 4 bases from J, leaving 15 bases between. This CDR3 is CASSLEIGGSADTQYF. In DNA, the CDR3 is TGTGCCAGCAGCTTAGAGATCGGGGGAAGCGCAGATACGCAGTATTTT. Together with reference TRBV7-6 and TRBJ2-3, the CDR3 gives the full variable domain: GAGVSQSPRYKVTKRGQDVALRCDPISGHVSLYWYRQALGQGPEFLTYFNYEAQQDKSGLPNDRFSAERPEGSISTLTIQRTEQRDSAMYRCASSLEIGGSADTQYFGPGTRLTVL.

DNA for the CDR3: TGTGCCAGCAGTTATCCCGAGGACAGGGTGGGGGACTATAGCAATCAGCCCCAGCATTTT. This codes for CASSYPEDRVGDYSNQPQHF. The chain recombines TRBV6-2 or TRBV6-3 with TRBJ1-5; TRBD1 agrees at 8 bases. After removal of 3 bases from V and 0 bases from J, the junction contained 16 bases not matched to a gene. The CDR3 covers 20 residues. Per germline, CDR1 MNHEY and CDR2 SVGEGT.

This CDR3 reads CASSKQGFSYEQYF. CDR3 in DNA: TGTGCCAGCAGTAAACAGGGGTTCTCCTACGAGCAGTACTTC. This chain links TRBV27 with TRBJ2-7, with 7 bases matching TRBD1. With V trimmed by 5 bases and J by 0 bases, 4 bases remained unmatched. From germline, CDR1 is MNHEY and CDR2 SMNVEV (reference sequence). CDR3 length: 14 amino acids.

This clonotype was observed a handful of times. The V call is TRBV4-3, the J call TRBJ2-1; 9 positions match TRBD1. Germline CDR1 reads LGHNA; CDR2 reads YSLEER. There are 15 residues in the CDR3. V dropped 5 bases and J dropped 5; count of bases not matched to a gene: 7. The CDR3 loop reads CASSSRTGANNEQFF. CDR3 nucleotides: TGCGCCAGCAGCTCTAGGACAGGGGCCAACAATGAGCAGTTCTTC.

This clonotype was detected ten times or more. This chain uses TRBV7-9 with TRBJ1-5; 7 bases align to TRBD1. CDR3 length equals 14 residues. The J segment lost 2 bases and the V segment lost 4 bases, leaving 2 bases of the junction unmatched. Germline CDR1 reads SEHNR; CDR2 reads FQNEAQ (reference sequence). CDR3 region: CASSSGQGNQPQHF. CDR3 DNA: TGTGCCAGCAGCTCTGGACAGGGCAATCAGCCCCAGCATTTT.

The J gene is TRBJ1-2, the V gene TRBV7-9; no firm D call. CDR1 and CDR2 from the germline V gene are SEHNR and FQNEAQ (reference sequence). Between the trimmed V and J ends, which lost 6 bases and 3 bases, there was a span of 11 bases. The CDR3 spans 13 residues. CDR3 nucleotides: TGTGCCAGCAGTCCCAGTGTTTACTATGGCTACACCTTC. Protein product: CASSPSVYYGYTF.

This clonotype was observed a few times. The DNA of the CDR3 is TGTGCCGAGGGGGCGCGGGGCAATCAGCCCCAGCATTTT. The encoded protein is CAEGARGNQPQHF. The rearrangement uses TRBV6-1 and TRBJ1-5, with 7 nucleotides matching TRBD1. The germline V gene has CDR1 MNHNS and CDR2 SASEGT. Unmatched junction bases numbered 6, after V lost 11 bases and J lost 2 bases. This CDR3 contains 13 residues.